This TCR beta chain was obtained from a study of blood T cell repertoires in COVID-19. As regards this clone: This sample also contains other DNA sequences that code for the same CDR3.

This CDR3 comprises 15 residues. The germline V gene has CDR1 KGHSH and CDR2 LQKENI. Deletions cut 6 bases from V and 1 base from J, with 15 bases between. Sequencing used immunoSEQ multiplex PCR; TCRdb keeps in-frame clones, though not all of them. The sample has roughly 80,000 clones, around 80% seen once. The genes are TRBV18 and TRBJ1-1, with D perhaps TRBD1 (5 bases). The sequenced sample was peripheral blood. The TCR sequence derives from a human donor in a cohort sampled during active COVID-19. The CDR3 DNA follows: TGTGCCAGCTCGTTGGCGGGGCGGACGAACACTGAAGCTTTCTTT. Encoded protein: CASSLAGRTNTEAFF.